This passage covers 5 T cell receptor beta chains from one sample sequenced in a study of shared clonotypes between healthy human individuals. Assay used: immunoSEQ multiplex PCR; TCRdb lists only in-frame clones, some missing. This sample has around 720,000 clones, with 73% found just once. The sequencing sample was made of memory CD4+ T cells sorted from blood. Subset given: CD45RA-negative fraction. The receptors stem from a woman aged 25 to 39 in good health.

The gene calls are TRBV28 and TRBJ2-1, with TRBD2 as a possible D gene (6 bases). The V gene's germline CDR1 is MDHEN and CDR2 SYDVKM. Trimming removed 6 bases from V and 9 bases from J, with 18 bases in between. The CDR3 is 14 residues long. Here the CDR3 DNA reads TGTGCCAGCAGCCTCGAGGGAGGTCCACGTGAGCAGTTCTTC. This translates into CASSLEGGPREQFF.

As concerns this clone: This sample also contains other DNA sequences that code for the same CDR3. The chain employs TRBV5-1 and TRBJ2-7, with 10 nucleotides matching TRBD1. V was clipped by 0 bases and J by 4 bases; unmatched bases: 1. The CDR3 consists of 14 residues. Germline V lookup: CDR1 SGHRS, CDR2 YFSETQ. CDR3 DNA sequence: TGCGCCAGCAGCTTGGGGACAGGGGGTTACGAGCAGTACTTC. Its translation: CASSLGTGGYEQYF.

Remarks on this clone: The same CDR3 is also encoded by other DNA sequences in this sample. CDR3 amino acids: CASSLDSLSNQPQHF. CDR3 DNA: TGTGCCAGCAGCTTAGATTCCCTAAGCAATCAGCCCCAGCATTTT. The chain carries TRBV7-2 and TRBJ1-5; D gene unclear. Trimming took off 1 base at V and 1 base at J, with 8 bases between the two ends. Germline CDR1 is SGHTA and CDR2 is FQGNSA. The CDR3 loop spans 15 amino acids.

V and J are TRBV4-1 and TRBJ2-7, with TRBD2 matching 8 bases. Trimming removed 1 base from V and 2 bases from J; junction bases left unmatched: 16. This CDR3 contains 19 residues. The V gene's germline CDR1 is MGHRA and CDR2 YSYEKL. The CDR3 DNA reads as TGCGCCAGCAGCCAAGGACTAGCGCTACGCCATACGCGTCCCTACGAGCAGTACTTC. Translating it yields CASSQGLALRHTRPYEQYF.

Of note for this clone: Distinct nucleotide sequences in the sample also encode this CDR3. The rearrangement uses TRBV5-1 and TRBJ2-3; 10 nucleotides align to TRBD2. This CDR3 is built from 15 residues. Germline-derived CDR1 and CDR2 are SGHRS and YFSETQ. V shed 4 bases and J 1 base; nucleotides not matched to a gene: 3. CDR3 coding DNA: TGCGCCAGCAGCCTGAGCGGGAGGGGCACAGATACGCAGTATTTT. Encoded protein: CASSLSGRGTDTQYF.